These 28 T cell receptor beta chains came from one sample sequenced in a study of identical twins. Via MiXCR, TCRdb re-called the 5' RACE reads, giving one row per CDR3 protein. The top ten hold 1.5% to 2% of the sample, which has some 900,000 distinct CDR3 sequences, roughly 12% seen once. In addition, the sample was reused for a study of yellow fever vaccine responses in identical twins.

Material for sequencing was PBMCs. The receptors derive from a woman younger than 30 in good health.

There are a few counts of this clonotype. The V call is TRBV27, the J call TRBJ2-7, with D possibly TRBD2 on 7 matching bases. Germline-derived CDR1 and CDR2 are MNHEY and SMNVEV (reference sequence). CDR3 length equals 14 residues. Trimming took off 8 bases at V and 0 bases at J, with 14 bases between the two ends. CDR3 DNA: TGTGCCAGCCACTCGGGGGGCCTCTCCTACGAGCAGTACTTC. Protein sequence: CASHSGGLSYEQYF.

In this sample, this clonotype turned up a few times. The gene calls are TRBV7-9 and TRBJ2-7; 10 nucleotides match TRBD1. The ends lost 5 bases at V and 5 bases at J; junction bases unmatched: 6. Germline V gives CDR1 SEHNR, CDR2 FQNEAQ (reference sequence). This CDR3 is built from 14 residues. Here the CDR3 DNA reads TGTGCCAGCAGCCCCGGGACAGGGGCCCACGAGCAGTACTTC. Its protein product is CASSPGTGAHEQYF.

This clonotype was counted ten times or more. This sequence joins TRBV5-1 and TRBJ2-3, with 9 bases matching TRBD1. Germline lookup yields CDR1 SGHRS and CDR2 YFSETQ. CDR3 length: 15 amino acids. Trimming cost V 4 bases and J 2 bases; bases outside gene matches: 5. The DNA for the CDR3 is TGCGCCAGCAGCCAAGGACAGGGGCCCACAGATACGCAGTATTTT. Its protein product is CASSQGQGPTDTQYF.

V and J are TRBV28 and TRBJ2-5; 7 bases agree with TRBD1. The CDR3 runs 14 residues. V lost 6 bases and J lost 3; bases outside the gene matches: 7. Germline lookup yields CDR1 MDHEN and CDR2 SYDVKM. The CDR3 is CASSITDREETQYF. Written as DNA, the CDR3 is TGTGCCAGCAGCATAACAGACAGGGAAGAGACCCAGTACTTC. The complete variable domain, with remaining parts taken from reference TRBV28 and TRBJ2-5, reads DVKVTQSSRYLVKRTGEKVFLECVQDMDHENMFWYRQDPGLGLRLIYFSYDVKMKEKGDIPEGYSVSREKKERFSLILESASTNQTSMYLCASSITDREETQYFGPGTRLLVL.

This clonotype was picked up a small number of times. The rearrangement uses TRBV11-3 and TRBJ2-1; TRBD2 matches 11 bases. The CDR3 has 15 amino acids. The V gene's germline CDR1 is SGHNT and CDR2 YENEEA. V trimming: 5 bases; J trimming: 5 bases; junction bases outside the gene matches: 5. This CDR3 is CASSKGLAENNEQFF. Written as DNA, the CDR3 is TGTGCCAGCAGCAAGGGACTAGCGGAAAACAATGAGCAGTTCTTC.

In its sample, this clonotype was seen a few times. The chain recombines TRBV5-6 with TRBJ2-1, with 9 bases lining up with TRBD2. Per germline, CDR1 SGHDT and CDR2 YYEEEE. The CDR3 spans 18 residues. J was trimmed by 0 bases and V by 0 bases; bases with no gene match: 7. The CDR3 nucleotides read TGTGCCAGCAGCTTGGGGAGCGGGAGGCGGAGCTCCTACAATGAGCAGTTCTTC. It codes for CASSLGSGRRSSYNEQFF.

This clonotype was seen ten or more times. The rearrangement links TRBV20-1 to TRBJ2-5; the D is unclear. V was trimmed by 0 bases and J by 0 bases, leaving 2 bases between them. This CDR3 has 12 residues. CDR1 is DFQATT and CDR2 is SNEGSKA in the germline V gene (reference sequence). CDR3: CSAREYQETQYF. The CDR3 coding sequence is TGCAGTGCTAGAGAGTACCAAGAGACCCAGTACTTC.

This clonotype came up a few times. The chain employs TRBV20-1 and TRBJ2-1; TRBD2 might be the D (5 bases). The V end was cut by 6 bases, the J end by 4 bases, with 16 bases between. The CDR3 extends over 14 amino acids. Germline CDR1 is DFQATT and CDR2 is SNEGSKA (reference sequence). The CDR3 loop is CSAAGGTTYNEQFF. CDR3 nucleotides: TGCAGTGCCGCAGGAGGAACGACATACAATGAGCAGTTCTTC.

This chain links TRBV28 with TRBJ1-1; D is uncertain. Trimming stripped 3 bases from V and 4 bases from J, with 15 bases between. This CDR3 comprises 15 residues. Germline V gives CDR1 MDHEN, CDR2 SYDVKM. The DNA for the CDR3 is TGTGCCAGCAGTTTCGGTGGGCTTGGGGTCACTGAAGCTTTCTTT. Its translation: CASSFGGLGVTEAFF.

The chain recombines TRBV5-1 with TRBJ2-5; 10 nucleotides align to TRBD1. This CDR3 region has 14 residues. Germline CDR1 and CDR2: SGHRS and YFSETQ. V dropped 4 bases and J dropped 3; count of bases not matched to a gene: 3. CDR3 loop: CASSRTGGEETQYF. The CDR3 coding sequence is TGCGCCAGCAGCAGGACAGGGGGTGAAGAGACCCAGTACTTC.

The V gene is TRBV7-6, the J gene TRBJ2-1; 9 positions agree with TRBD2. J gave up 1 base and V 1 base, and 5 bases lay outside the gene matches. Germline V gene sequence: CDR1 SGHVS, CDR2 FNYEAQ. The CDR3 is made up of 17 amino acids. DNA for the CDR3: TGTGCCAGCAGCTTAGTTTCGCTAGCGGGATCCTACAATGAGCAGTTCTTC. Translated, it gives CASSLVSLAGSYNEQFF.

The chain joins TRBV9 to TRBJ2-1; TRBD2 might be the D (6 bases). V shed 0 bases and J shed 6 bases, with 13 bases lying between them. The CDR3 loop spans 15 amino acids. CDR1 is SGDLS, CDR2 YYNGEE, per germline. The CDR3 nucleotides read TGTGCCAGCAGCGTAGGCGGGATATCGCCCAATGAGCAGTTCTTC. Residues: CASSVGGISPNEQFF. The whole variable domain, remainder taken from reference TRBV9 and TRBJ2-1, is DSGVTQTPKHLITATGQRVTLRCSPRSGDLSVYWYQQSLDQGLQFLIQYYNGEERAKGNILERFSAQQFPDLHSELNLSSLELGDSALYFCASSVGGISPNEQFFGPGTRLTVL.

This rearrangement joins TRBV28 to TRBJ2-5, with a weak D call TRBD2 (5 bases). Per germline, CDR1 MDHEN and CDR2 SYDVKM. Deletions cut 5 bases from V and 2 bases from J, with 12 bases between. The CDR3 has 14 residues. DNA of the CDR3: TGTGCCAGCAGTGAGCGGCCCTTACAAGAGACCCAGTACTTC. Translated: CASSERPLQETQYF.

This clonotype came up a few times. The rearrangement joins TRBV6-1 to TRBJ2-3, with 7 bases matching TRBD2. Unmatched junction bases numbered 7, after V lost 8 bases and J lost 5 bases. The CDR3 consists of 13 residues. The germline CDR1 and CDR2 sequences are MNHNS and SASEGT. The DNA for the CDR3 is TGTGCCAGCGGGGGAGGGCCCGGAGATACGCAGTATTTT. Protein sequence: CASGGGPGDTQYF.

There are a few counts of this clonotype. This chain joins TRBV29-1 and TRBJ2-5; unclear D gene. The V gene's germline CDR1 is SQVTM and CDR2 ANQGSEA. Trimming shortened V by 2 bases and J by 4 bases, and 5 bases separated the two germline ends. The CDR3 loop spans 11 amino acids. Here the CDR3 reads CSVEWGETQYF. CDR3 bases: TGCAGCGTTGAATGGGGAGAGACCCAGTACTTC.

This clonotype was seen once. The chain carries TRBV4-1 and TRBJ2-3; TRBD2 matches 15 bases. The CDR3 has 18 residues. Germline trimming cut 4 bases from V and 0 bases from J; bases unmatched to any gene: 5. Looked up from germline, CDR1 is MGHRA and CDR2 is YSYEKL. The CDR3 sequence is CASSRGLAGGPSTDTQYF. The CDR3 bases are TGCGCCAGCAGCCGCGGACTAGCGGGAGGGCCTAGCACAGATACGCAGTATTTT.

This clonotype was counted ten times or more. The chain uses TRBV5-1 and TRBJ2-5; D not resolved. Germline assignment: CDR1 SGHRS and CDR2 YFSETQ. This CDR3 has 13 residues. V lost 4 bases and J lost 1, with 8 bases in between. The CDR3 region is CASSLPTQETQYF. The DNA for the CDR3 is TGCGCCAGCAGCCTTCCCACCCAAGAGACCCAGTACTTC.

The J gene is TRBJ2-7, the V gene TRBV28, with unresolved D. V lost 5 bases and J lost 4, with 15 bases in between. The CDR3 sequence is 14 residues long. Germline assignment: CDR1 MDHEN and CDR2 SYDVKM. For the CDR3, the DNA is TGTGCCAGCAGTACGGGTCCGACTGAATACGAGCAGTACTTC. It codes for CASSTGPTEYEQYF.

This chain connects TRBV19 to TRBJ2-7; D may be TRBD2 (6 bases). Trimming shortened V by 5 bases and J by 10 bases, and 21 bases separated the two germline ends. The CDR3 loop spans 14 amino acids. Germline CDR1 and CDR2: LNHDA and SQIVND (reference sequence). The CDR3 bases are TGTGCCAGTAGTCCCACGGGACTCCCCCTAGACCAGTACTTC. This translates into CASSPTGLPLDQYF. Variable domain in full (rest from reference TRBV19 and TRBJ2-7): DGGITQSPKYLFRKEGQNVTLSCEQNLNHDAMYWYRQDPGQGLRLIYYSQIVNDFQKGDIAEGYSVSREKKESFPLTVTSAQKNPTAFYLCASSPTGLPLDQYFGPGTRLTVT.

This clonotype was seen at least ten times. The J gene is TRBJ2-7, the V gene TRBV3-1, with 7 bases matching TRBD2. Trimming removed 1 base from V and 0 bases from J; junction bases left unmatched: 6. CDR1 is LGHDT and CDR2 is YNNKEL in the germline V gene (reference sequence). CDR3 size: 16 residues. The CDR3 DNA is TGTGCCAGCAGCCAAGGCGGGGGATCCAACTCCTACGAGCAGTACTTC. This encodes CASSQGGGSNSYEQYF.

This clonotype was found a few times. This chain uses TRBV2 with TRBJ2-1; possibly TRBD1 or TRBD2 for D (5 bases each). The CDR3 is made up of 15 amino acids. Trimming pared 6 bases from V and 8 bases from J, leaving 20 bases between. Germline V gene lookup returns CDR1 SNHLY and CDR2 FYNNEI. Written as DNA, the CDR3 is TGTGCCAGCAGCGATGGGGGAAATCTATGGGATGAGCAGTTCTTC. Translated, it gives CASSDGGNLWDEQFF.

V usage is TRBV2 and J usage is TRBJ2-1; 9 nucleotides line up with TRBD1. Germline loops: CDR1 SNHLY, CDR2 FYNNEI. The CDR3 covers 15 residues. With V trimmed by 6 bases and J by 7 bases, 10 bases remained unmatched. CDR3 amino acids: CASRPNTGGTNEQFF. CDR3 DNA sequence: TGTGCCAGCAGACCCAATACAGGGGGCACGAATGAGCAGTTCTTC.

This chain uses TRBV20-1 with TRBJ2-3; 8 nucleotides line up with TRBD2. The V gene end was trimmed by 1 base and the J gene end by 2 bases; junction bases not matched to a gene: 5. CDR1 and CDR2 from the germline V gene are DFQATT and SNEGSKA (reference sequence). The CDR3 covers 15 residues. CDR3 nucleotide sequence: TGCAGTGCTAGAGGAGCGGGAGCAGCCACAGATACGCAGTATTTT. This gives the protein CSARGAGAATDTQYF.

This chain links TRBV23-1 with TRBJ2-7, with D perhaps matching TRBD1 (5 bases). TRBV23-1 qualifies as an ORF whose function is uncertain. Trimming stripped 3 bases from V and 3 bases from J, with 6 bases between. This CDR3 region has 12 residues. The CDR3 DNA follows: TGCGCCAGCAGTCATGACAGCTACGAGCAGTACGTC. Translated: CASSHDSYEQYV.

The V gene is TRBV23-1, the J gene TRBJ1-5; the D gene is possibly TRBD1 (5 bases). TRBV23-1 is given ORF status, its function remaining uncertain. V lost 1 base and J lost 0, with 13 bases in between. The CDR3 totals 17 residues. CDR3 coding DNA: TGCGCCAGCAGTCAATTTACGACAGCACATAGCAATCAGCCCCAGCATTTT. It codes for CASSQFTTAHSNQPQHF.

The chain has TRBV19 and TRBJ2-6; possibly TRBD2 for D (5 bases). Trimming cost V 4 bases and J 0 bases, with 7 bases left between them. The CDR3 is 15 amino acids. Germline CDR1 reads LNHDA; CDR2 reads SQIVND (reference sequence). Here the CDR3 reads CASSTRDSGANVLTF. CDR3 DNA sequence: TGTGCCAGTAGTACCCGGGACTCTGGGGCCAACGTCCTGACTTTC.

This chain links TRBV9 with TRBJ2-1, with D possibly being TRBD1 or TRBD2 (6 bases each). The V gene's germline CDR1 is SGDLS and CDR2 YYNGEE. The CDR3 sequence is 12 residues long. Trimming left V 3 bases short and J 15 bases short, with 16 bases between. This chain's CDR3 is CASSEGGGGPFF. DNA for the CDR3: TGTGCCAGCAGCGAGGGAGGTGGGGGGCCGTTCTTC.

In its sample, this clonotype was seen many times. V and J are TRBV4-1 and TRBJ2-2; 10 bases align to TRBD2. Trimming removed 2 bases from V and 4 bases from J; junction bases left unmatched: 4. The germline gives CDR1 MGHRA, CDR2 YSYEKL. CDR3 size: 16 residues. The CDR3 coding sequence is TGCGCCAGCAGCCAACTAGCGGGAGTATCCACCGGGGAGCTGTTTTTT. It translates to CASSQLAGVSTGELFF.